These 3 T cell receptor beta chains originate from one sample sequenced in a study of PD-1 blockade in classical Hodgkin lymphoma. Profiling relied on immunoSEQ multiplex PCR, and the TCRdb table lists in-frame clones only, not all of them. This table holds 7,500 to 8,500 clones, about 76% found once. Regarding time point: cycle 4 day 1 (C4D1), after 5 to 7 weeks of nivolumab. Each of the patients experienced relapse following autologous stem cell transplantation, and their brentuximab vedotin exposure differed. Negative selection with magnets was how CD8+ T cells were isolated from the thawed PBMCs. The specimen comprised CD8+ T cells from blood, sampled before the fourth cycle of nivolumab. These receptors came from a human donor with classical Hodgkin lymphoma.

Only a few counts were recorded for this clone. The chain joins TRBV9 to TRBJ2-7; 7 nucleotides agree with TRBD2. This CDR3 region has 15 residues. Per the germline V gene, CDR1 is SGDLS and CDR2 is YYNGEE. V lost 4 bases to trimming and J lost 5 bases; unmatched junction nucleotides: 12. The CDR3 protein is CASSPSGAGLHEQYF. In nucleotides, the CDR3 is TGTGCCAGCAGCCCCAGCGGGGCGGGGTTACACGAGCAGTACTTC.

This clone appeared once. The gene calls are TRBV5-1 and TRBJ2-7; D not certain. This CDR3 has 13 amino acids. V shed 0 bases and J shed 3 bases, with 7 bases lying between them. Germline CDR1 is SGHRS and CDR2 is YFSETQ. The DNA for the CDR3 is TGCGCCAGCAGCTTGGGGTCTGACTACGAGCAGTACTTC. Protein: CASSLGSDYEQYF.

The CDR3 loop is CASSTGLGGTPNTQYF. The DNA of the CDR3 is TGTGCCAGCAGTACGGGTTTAGGCGGGACACCTAATACGCAGTATTTT. This chain links TRBV27 with TRBJ2-3; the D gene could be TRBD1 or TRBD2 (6 bases each). CDR1 MNHEY and CDR2 SMNVEV come from the germline V gene (reference sequence). V lost 5 bases and J lost 7, with 22 bases in between. This CDR3 has 16 amino acids.